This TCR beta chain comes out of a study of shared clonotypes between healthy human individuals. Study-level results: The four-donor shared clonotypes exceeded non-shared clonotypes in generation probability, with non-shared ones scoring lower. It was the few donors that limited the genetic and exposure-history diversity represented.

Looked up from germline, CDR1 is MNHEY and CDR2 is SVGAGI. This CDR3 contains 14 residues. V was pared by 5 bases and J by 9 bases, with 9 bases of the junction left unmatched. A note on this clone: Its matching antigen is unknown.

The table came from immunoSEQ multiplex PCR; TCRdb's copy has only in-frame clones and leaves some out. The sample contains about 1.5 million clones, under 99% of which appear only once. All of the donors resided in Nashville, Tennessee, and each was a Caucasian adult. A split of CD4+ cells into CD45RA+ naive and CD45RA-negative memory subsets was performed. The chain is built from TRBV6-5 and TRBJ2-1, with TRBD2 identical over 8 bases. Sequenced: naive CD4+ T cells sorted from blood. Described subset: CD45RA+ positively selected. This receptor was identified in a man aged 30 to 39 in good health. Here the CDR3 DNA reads TGTGCCAGCAGTCTCAGCGGGAGAATGGGTGAGCAGTTCTTC. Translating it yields CASSLSGRMGEQFF.